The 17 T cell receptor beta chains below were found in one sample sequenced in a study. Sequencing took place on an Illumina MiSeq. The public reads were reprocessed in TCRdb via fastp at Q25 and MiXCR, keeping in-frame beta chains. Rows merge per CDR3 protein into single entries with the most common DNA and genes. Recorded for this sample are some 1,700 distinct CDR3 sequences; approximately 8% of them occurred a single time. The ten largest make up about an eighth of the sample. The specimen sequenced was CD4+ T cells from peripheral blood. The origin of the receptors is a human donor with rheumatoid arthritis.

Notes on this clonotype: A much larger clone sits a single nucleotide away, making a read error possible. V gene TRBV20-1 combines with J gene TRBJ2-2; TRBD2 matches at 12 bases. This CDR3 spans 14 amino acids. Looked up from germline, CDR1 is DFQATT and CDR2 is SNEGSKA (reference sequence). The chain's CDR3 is CSARTSGNTGEPFF. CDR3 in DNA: TGCAGTGCTCGGACTAGCGGGAACACCGGGGAGCCGTTTTTT.

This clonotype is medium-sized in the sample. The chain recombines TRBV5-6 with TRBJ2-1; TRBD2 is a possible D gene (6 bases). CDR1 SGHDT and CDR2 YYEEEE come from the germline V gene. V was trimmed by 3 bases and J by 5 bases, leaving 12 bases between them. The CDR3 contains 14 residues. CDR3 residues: CASSWGTWDNEQFF. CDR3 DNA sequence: TGTGCCAGCAGCTGGGGGACTTGGGACAATGAGCAGTTCTTC.

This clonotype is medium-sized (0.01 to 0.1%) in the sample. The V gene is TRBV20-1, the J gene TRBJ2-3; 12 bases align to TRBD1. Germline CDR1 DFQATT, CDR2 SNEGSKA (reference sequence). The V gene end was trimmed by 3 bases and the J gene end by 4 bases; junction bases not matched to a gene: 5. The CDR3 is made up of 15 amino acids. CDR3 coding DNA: TGCAGTGCTAGCGGGACAGGGGGCATCCCAGATACGCAGTATTTT. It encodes CSASGTGGIPDTQYF.

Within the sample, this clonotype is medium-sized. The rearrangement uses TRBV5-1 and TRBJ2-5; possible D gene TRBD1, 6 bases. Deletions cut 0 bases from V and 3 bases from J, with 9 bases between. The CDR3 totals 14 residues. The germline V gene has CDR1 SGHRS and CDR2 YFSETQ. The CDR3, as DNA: TGCGCCAGCAGCTTGGAAGGGGGAGAAGAGACCCAGTACTTC. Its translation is CASSLEGGEETQYF.

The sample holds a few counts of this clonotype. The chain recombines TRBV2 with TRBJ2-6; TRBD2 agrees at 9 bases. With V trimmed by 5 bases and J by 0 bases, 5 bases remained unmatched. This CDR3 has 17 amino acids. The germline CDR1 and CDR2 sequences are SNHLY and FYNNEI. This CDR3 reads CASSSSGILSGANVLTF. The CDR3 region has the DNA TGTGCCAGCAGTTCTAGCGGGATCCTCTCTGGGGCCAACGTCCTGACTTTC.

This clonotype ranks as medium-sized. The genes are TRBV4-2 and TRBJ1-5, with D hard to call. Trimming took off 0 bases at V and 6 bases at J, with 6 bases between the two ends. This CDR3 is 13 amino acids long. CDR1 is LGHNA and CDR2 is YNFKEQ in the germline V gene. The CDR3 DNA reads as TGTGCCAGCAGCCAAGATACTGGTCAGCCCCAGCATTTT. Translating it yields CASSQDTGQPQHF.

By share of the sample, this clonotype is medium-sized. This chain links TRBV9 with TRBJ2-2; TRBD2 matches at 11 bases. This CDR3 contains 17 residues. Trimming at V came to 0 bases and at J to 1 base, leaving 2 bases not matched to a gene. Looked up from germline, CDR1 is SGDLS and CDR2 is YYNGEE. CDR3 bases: TGTGCCAGCAGCGTAGCTGGGACTAGCGGGAACACCGGGGAGCTGTTTTTT. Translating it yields CASSVAGTSGNTGELFF.

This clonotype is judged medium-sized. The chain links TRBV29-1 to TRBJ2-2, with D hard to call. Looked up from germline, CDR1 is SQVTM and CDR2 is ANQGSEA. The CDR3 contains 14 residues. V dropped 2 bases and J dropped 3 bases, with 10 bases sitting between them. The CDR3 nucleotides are TGCAGCGTTGAAAAATTGAACTACACCGGGGAGCTGTTTTTT. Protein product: CSVEKLNYTGELFF.

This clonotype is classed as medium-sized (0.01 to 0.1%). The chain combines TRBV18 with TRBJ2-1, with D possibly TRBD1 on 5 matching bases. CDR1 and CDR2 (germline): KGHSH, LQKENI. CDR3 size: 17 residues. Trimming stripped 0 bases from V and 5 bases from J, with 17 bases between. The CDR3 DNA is TGTGCCAGCTCACCACCGCTCTACAGGCTAGGTGACAATGAGCAGTTCTTC. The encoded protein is CASSPPLYRLGDNEQFF.

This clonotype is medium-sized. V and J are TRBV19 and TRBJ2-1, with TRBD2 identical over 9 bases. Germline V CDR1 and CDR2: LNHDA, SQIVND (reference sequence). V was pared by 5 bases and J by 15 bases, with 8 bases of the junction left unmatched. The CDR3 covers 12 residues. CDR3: CASSVGAGGRFF. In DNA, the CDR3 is TGTGCCAGTAGTGTCGGAGCGGGGGGTCGGTTCTTC.

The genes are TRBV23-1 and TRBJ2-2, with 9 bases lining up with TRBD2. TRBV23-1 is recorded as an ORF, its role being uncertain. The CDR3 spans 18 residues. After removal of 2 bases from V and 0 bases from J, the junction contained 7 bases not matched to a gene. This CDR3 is CASSQGGLAGPNTGELFF. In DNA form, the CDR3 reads TGCGCCAGCAGTCAAGGCGGTCTAGCGGGACCGAACACCGGGGAGCTGTTTTTT.

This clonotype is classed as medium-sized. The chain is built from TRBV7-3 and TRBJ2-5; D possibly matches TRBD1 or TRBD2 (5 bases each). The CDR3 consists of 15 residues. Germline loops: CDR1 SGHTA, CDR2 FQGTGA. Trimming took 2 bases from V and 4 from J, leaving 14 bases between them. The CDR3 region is CASSLDSAGLETQYF. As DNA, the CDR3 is TGTGCCAGCAGCTTAGACAGCGCGGGTTTAGAGACCCAGTACTTC.

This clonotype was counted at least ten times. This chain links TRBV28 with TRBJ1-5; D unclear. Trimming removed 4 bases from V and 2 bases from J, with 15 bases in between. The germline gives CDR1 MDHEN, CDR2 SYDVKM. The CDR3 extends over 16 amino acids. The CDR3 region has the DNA TGTGCCAGCAGTTCCTCGATCCTAAGGGGCAATCAGCCCCAGCATTTT. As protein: CASSSSILRGNQPQHF.

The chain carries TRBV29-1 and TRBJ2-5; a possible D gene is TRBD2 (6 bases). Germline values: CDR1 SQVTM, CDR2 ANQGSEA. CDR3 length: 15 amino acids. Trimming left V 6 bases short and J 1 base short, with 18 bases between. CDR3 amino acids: CSVVGIAVLQETQYF. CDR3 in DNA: TGCAGCGTCGTAGGGATAGCGGTACTCCAAGAGACCCAGTACTTC.

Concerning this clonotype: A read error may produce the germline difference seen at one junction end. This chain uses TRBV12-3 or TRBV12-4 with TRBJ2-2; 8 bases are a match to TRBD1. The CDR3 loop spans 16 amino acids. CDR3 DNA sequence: TGTGTCAGCGGTATCCTAGGGACAGGGAACACCGGGGAGCTGTTTTTT. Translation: CVSGILGTGNTGELFF.

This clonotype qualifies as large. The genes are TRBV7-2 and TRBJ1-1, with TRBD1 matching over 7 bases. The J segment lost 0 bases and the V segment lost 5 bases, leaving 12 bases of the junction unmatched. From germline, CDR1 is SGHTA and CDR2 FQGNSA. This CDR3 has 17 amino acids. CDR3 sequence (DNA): TGTGCCAGCAGCCACCTAGGGGGCAGGGTCCTGAACACTGAAGCTTTCTTT. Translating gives CASSHLGGRVLNTEAFF. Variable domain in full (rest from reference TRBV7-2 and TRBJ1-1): GAGVSQSPSNKVTEKGKDVELRCDPISGHTALYWYRQSLGQGLEFLIYFQGNSAPDKSGLPSDRFSAERTGGSVSTLTIQRTQQEDSAVYLCASSHLGGRVLNTEAFFGQGTRLTVV.

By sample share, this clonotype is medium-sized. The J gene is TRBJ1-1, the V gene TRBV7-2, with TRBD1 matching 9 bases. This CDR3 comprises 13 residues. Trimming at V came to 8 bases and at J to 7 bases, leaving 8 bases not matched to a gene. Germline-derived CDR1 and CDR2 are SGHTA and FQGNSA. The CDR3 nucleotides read TGTGCCAGCGCTCGGACAGGGGCTAATGAAGCTTTCTTT. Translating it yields CASARTGANEAFF.